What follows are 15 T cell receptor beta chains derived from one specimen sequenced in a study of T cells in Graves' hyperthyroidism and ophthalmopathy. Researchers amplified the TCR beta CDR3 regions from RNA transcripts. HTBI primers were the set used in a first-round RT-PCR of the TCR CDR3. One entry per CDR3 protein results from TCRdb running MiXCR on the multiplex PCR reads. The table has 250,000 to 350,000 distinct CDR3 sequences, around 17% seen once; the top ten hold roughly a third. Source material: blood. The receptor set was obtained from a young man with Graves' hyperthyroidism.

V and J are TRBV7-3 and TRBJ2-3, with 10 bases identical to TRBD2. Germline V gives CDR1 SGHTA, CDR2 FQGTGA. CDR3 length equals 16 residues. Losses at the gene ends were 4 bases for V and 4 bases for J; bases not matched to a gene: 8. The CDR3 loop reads CASSSPGLADSDTQYF. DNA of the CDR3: TGTGCCAGCAGCTCCCCCGGACTAGCGGATTCAGATACGCAGTATTTT.

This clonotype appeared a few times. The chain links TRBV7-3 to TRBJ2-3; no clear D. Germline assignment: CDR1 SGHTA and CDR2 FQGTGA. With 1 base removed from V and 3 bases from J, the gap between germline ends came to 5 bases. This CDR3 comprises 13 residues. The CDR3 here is CASSLIRTDTQYF. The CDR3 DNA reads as TGTGCCAGCAGCTTAATACGGACAGATACGCAGTATTTT.

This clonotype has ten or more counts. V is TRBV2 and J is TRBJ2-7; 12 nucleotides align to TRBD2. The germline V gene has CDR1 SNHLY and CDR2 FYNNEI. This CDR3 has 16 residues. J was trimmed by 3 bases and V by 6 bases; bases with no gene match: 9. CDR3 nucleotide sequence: TGTGCCAGCAGGAGGCTAGCGGGAGGGAGGGGCTACGAGCAGTACTTC. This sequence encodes CASRRLAGGRGYEQYF.

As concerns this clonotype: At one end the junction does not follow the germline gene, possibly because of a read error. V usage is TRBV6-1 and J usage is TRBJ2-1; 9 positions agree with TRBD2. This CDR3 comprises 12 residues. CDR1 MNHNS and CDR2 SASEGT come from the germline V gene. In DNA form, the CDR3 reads TGTGCCACCGGGACTAGCACCAATAAGCAGTTCTTC. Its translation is CATGTSTNKQFF.

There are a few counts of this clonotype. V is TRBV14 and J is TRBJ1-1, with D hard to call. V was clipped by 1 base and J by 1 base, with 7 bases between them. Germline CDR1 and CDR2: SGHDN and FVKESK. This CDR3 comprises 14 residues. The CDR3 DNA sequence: TGTGCCAGCAGCCAAGGGTATCAGAACACTGAAGCTTTCTTT. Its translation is CASSQGYQNTEAFF.

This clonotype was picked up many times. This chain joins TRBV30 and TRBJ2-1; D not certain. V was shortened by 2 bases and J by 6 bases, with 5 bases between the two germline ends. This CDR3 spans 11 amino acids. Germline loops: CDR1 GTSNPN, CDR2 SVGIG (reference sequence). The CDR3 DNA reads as TGTGCCTGGAGTCCCGGCAATGAGCAGTTCTTC. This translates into CAWSPGNEQFF. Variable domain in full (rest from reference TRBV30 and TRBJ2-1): SQTIHQWPATLVQPVGSPLSLECTVEGTSNPNLYWYRQAAGRGLQLLFYSVGIGQISSEVPQNLSASRPQDRQFILSSKKLLLSDSGFYLCAWSPGNEQFFGPGTRLTVL.

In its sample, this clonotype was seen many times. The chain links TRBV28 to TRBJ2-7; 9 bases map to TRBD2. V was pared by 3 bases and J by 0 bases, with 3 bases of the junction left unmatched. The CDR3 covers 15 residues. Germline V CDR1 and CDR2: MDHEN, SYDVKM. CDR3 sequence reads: CASSFFSGSSYEQYF. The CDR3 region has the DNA TGTGCCAGCAGTTTTTTTAGCGGGAGCTCCTACGAGCAGTACTTC. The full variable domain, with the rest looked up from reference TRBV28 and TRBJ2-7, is DVKVTQSSRYLVKRTGEKVFLECVQDMDHENMFWYRQDPGLGLRLIYFSYDVKMKEKGDIPEGYSVSREKKERFSLILESASTNQTSMYLCASSFFSGSSYEQYFGPGTRLTVT.

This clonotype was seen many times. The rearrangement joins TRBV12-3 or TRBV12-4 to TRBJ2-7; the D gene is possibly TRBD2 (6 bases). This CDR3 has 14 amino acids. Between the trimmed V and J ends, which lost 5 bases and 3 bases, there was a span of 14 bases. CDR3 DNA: TGTGCCAGCAGTCCCCCCTTGGACTACTACGAGCAGTACTTC. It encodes CASSPPLDYYEQYF.

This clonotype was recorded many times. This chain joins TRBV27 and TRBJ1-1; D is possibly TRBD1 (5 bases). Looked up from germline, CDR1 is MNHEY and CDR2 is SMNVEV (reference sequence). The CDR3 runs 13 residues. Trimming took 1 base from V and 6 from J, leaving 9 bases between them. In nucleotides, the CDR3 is TGTGCCAGCAGTTTATGGGGCACCCCTGAAGCTTTCTTT. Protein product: CASSLWGTPEAFF.

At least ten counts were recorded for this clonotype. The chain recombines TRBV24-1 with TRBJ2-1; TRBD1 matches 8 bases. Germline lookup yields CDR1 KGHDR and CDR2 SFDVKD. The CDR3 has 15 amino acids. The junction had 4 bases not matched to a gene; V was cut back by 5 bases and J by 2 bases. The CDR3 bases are TGTGCCACCAGTGCGGACAGGGCCACCTACAATGAGCAGTTCTTC. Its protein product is CATSADRATYNEQFF.

For the CDR3, the DNA is TGTGCCAGCAGTTTATCGCTCTCCACAGATACGCAGTATTTT. Protein: CASSLSLSTDTQYF. The chain employs TRBV27 and TRBJ2-3; D is unclear. V lost 0 bases and J 2 bases, leaving 6 bases between the germline ends. This CDR3 comprises 14 residues. The germline gives CDR1 MNHEY, CDR2 SMNVEV (reference sequence).

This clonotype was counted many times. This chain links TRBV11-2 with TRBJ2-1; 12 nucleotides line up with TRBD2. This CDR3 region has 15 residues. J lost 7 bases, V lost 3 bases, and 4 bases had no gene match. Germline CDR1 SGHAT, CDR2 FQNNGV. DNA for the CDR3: TGTGCCAGCAGCTTTACTAGCGGGGGGAGTAATGAGCAGTTCTTC. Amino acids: CASSFTSGGSNEQFF.

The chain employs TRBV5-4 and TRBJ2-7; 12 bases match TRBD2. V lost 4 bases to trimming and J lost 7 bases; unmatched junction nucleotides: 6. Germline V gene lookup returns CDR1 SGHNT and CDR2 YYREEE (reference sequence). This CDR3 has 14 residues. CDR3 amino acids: CASSLAGGGGEQYF. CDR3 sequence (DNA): TGTGCCAGCAGCCTAGCGGGAGGGGGTGGAGAGCAGTACTTC. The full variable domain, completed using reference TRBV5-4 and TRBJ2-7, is ETGVTQSPTHLIKTRGQQVTLRCSSQSGHNTVSWYQQALGQGPQFIFQYYREEENGRGNFPPRFSGLQFPNYSSELNVNALELDDSALYLCASSLAGGGGEQYFGPGTRLTVT.

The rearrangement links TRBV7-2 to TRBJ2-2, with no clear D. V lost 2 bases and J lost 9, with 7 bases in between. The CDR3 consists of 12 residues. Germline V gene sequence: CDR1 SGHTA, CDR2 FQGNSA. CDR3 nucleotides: TGTGCCAGCAGCTTAACCGACAGGGAGCTGTTTTTT. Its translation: CASSLTDRELFF.

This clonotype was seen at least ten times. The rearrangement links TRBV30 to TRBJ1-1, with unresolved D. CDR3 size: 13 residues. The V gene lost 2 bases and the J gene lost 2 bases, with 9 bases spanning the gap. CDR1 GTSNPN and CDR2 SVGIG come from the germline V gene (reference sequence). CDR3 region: CAWSRRVNTEAFF. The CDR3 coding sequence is TGTGCCTGGAGTCGGCGGGTTAACACTGAAGCTTTCTTT.